Below, 32 T cell receptor beta chains from the same sample are listed, as sequenced in a study of T cell changes during pregnancy in multiple sclerosis. Profiled with immunoSEQ multiplex PCR; TCRdb holds only in-frame clones, not every one. The data show tens of thousands of clones, roughly 94% seen once. The sample was CD4+ T cells from peripheral blood mononuclear cells, taken in the second trimester of pregnancy. The receptors come from a female donor with multiple sclerosis, enrolled in a pregnancy study.

The V gene is TRBV19, the J gene TRBJ1-6; TRBD1 matches at 9 bases. Germline V gives CDR1 LNHDA, CDR2 SQIVND (reference sequence). The CDR3 has 17 residues. The V segment lost 6 bases and the J segment 7 bases; nucleotides outside the gene matches: 13. The CDR3 DNA reads TGTGCCAGTAGACGACAGGGGGAAGCCACTACCAATTCACCCCTCCACTTT. Its translation: CASRRQGEATTNSPLHF. The entire variable domain, with the rest obtained from reference TRBV19 and TRBJ1-6, is as follows: DGGITQSPKYLFRKEGQNVTLSCEQNLNHDAMYWYRQDPGQGLRLIYYSQIVNDFQKGDIAEGYSVSREKKESFPLTVTSAQKNPTAFYLCASRRQGEATTNSPLHFGNGTRLTVT.

The J gene is TRBJ2-3, the V gene TRBV4-2, with 9 bases aligning to TRBD2. Trimming cost V 2 bases and J 2 bases; bases outside gene matches: 2. The V gene's germline CDR1 is LGHNA and CDR2 YNFKEQ. The CDR3 covers 15 residues. The CDR3 reads CASSQWTSDTDTQYF. The CDR3 bases are TGTGCCAGCAGCCAATGGACTAGCGACACAGATACGCAGTATTTT.

The chain recombines TRBV7-2 with TRBJ2-3, with a tentative D call TRBD2 (7 bases). V dropped 5 bases and J dropped 0 bases, with 15 bases sitting between them. The CDR3 sequence is 16 residues long. Germline lookup yields CDR1 SGHTA and CDR2 FQGNSA. The CDR3 loop reads CASSLIGGGSTDTQYF. As DNA, the CDR3 is TGTGCCAGCAGCCTGATTGGGGGGGGCAGCACAGATACGCAGTATTTT.

This CDR3 is CASSLEPLETQYF. The CDR3 DNA is TGTGCCAGCAGCTTAGAGCCACTGGAGACCCAGTACTTC. The chain couples TRBV7-3 to TRBJ2-5; D unresolved. Germline V gene lookup returns CDR1 SGHTA and CDR2 FQGTGA. The CDR3 runs 13 residues. Between the trimmed V and J ends, which lost 2 bases and 5 bases, there was a span of 9 bases.

The chain couples TRBV18 to TRBJ2-5; no firm D call. Germline CDR1 and CDR2: KGHSH and LQKENI. CDR3 length: 14 amino acids. Trimming took 1 base from V and 2 from J, leaving 8 bases between them. This CDR3 reads CASSPLQAQETQYF. Written as DNA, the CDR3 is TGTGCCAGCTCACCACTCCAGGCGCAAGAGACCCAGTACTTC.

This chain connects TRBV19 to TRBJ1-6, with D maybe TRBD1 (5 bases). Germline V gene data show CDR1 as LNHDA and CDR2 as SQIVND (reference sequence). The CDR3 spans 13 residues. Trimming pared 11 bases from V and 9 bases from J, leaving 17 bases between. CDR3 sequence: CACREAGISPLHF. The CDR3 coding sequence is TGTGCCTGCAGGGAAGCGGGGATTTCACCCCTCCACTTT.

The rearrangement joins TRBV6-1 to TRBJ2-7; maybe TRBD2 (5 bases). This CDR3 contains 14 residues. The germline V gene has CDR1 MNHNS and CDR2 SASEGT. Trimming took 0 bases from V and 3 from J, leaving 9 bases between them. The CDR3 here is CASSEAGRDYEQYF. The CDR3 nucleotides read TGTGCCAGCAGTGAAGCGGGTCGGGACTACGAGCAGTACTTC.

The chain joins TRBV7-2 to TRBJ1-3; 8 nucleotides align to TRBD1. Germline V gene sequence: CDR1 SGHTA, CDR2 FQGNSA. The CDR3 is 18 amino acids. The J segment lost 7 bases and the V segment lost 1 base, leaving 15 bases of the junction unmatched. CDR3 loop: CASSLEIPGQGIKNTIYF. The CDR3 region has the DNA TGTGCCAGCAGCTTAGAGATCCCCGGACAGGGAATAAAGAACACCATATATTTT.

The chain carries TRBV6-1 and TRBJ1-5; weak D call: TRBD1 (6 bases). The CDR3 is 17 residues long. Germline assignment: CDR1 MNHNS and CDR2 SASEGT. The V gene lost 1 base and the J gene lost 6 bases, with 19 bases spanning the gap. The CDR3 protein is CASSEDKWTQGSQPQHF. CDR3 DNA sequence: TGTGCCAGCAGTGAAGACAAATGGACACAGGGAAGTCAGCCCCAGCATTTT.

The chain combines TRBV4-3 with TRBJ2-5, with D possibly TRBD2 on 6 matching bases. The CDR3 loop spans 16 amino acids. Germline CDR1 LGHNA, CDR2 YSLEER. V was shortened by 3 bases and J by 1 base, with 15 bases between the two germline ends. The CDR3 here is CASSQTWTGVQETQYF. The CDR3 DNA reads as TGCGCCAGCAGCCAGACTTGGACGGGGGTCCAAGAGACCCAGTACTTC.

This chain connects TRBV4-3 to TRBJ2-5; 9 bases are a match to TRBD1. The trim removed 3 bases at V and 2 bases at J, leaving 7 bases unmatched. Germline CDR1 and CDR2: LGHNA and YSLEER. The CDR3 extends over 16 amino acids. CDR3 in DNA: TGCGCCAGCAGCCACACAGGGGGCGCGGGGCAAGAGACCCAGTACTTC. It translates to CASSHTGGAGQETQYF.

The chain combines TRBV18 with TRBJ2-7, with 11 bases lining up with TRBD2. Per the germline V gene, CDR1 is KGHSH and CDR2 is LQKENI. The length of the CDR3 is 16 residues. V was pared by 2 bases and J by 5 bases, with 8 bases of the junction left unmatched. The CDR3 sequence is CASSPFRTSGPHEQYF. In DNA, the CDR3 is TGTGCCAGCTCACCATTTCGGACTAGCGGGCCGCACGAGCAGTACTTC.

Notes on this clone: This is likely a read error, given that the CDR3 carries no conserved phenylalanine or tryptophan at its end. No DNA is shown, since the ends of the CDR3 on it are uncertain; the CDR3 is the one TCRdb lists. V and J are TRBV6-4 and TRBJ2-4; the table assigns TRBD2, which was not confirmed against the DNA. Germline loops: CDR1 MRHNA, CDR2 SNTAGT. The CDR3 extends over 12 residues, inclusive of both ends. CDR3 in amino acids: CASIPTREDLGI.

The V gene is TRBV5-1, the J gene TRBJ2-5; D is unclear. The CDR3 sequence is 13 residues long. Germline V gene lookup returns CDR1 SGHRS and CDR2 YFSETQ. V lost 4 bases and J lost 1, with 8 bases in between. This CDR3 reads CASSRSPQETQYF. The CDR3 DNA reads as TGCGCCAGCAGCCGTAGCCCCCAAGAGACCCAGTACTTC. The full variable domain, in which reference TRBV5-1 and TRBJ2-5 provide the parts outside the CDR3, is KAGVTQTPRYLIKTRGQQVTLSCSPISGHRSVSWYQQTPGQGLQFLFEYFSETQRNKGNFPGRFSGRQFSNSRSEMNVSTLELGDSALYLCASSRSPQETQYFGPGTRLLVL.

The chain employs TRBV14 and TRBJ1-3; D ambiguous. V lost 1 base, J lost 2 bases, and 9 bases lay in between. In germline, CDR1 is SGHDN, CDR2 FVKESK. This CDR3 contains 15 residues. The CDR3 here is CASSQGGGPGNTIYF. The DNA for the CDR3 is TGTGCCAGCAGCCAAGGAGGAGGACCTGGAAACACCATATATTTT.

The chain carries TRBV7-9 and TRBJ1-5; perhaps TRBD1 as D (6 bases). This CDR3 spans 14 amino acids. The V end was cut by 5 bases, the J end by 2 bases, with 10 bases between. Germline values: CDR1 SEHNR, CDR2 FQNEAQ (reference sequence). The CDR3, as DNA: TGTGCCAGCAGCCTCCCAGGGGGCAATCAGCCCCAGCATTTT. The encoded protein is CASSLPGGNQPQHF.

The chain carries TRBV15 and TRBJ2-7, with 8 nucleotides matching TRBD1. The CDR3 covers 15 residues. Looked up from germline, CDR1 is LNHNV and CDR2 is YYDKDF (reference sequence). Unmatched junction bases numbered 6, after V lost 0 bases and J lost 5 bases. The CDR3 here is CATSRDRGQGDEQYF. The CDR3 nucleotides read TGTGCCACCAGCAGAGATAGAGGACAGGGTGACGAGCAGTACTTC.

This chain connects TRBV19 to TRBJ2-7; 9 positions agree with TRBD1. There are 14 residues in the CDR3. Germline trimming cut 3 bases from V and 3 bases from J; bases unmatched to any gene: 3. Germline CDR1 reads LNHDA; CDR2 reads SQIVND (reference sequence). The CDR3: CASSIRDRDYEQYF. The CDR3 DNA reads TGTGCCAGTAGTATCCGGGACAGGGACTACGAGCAGTACTTC. The variable domain in full, completed from reference TRBV19 and TRBJ2-7, reads DGGITQSPKYLFRKEGQNVTLSCEQNLNHDAMYWYRQDPGQGLRLIYYSQIVNDFQKGDIAEGYSVSREKKESFPLTVTSAQKNPTAFYLCASSIRDRDYEQYFGPGTRLTVT.

DNA for the CDR3: TGTGCCAGCAGCTTGGTTGCAGGGGTCGATTCACCCCTCCACTTT. Translation: CASSLVAGVDSPLHF. V usage is TRBV5-4 and J usage is TRBJ1-6; possibly TRBD1 for D (6 bases). V gave up 0 bases and J gave up 8 bases, with 12 bases separating them. CDR1 is SGHNT and CDR2 is YYREEE in the germline V gene (reference sequence). This CDR3 is built from 15 residues.

The chain uses TRBV30 and TRBJ1-6; D not resolved. The germline CDR1 and CDR2 sequences are GTSNPN and SVGIG (reference sequence). The CDR3 is made up of 13 amino acids. Deletions cut 4 bases from V and 0 bases from J, with 4 bases between. This chain's CDR3 is CAWTLSYNSPLHF. The CDR3 DNA is TGTGCCTGGACCCTCTCCTATAATTCACCCCTCCACTTT.

This chain links TRBV18 with TRBJ1-1; D might be TRBD1 (5 bases). CDR1 and CDR2 from the germline V gene are KGHSH and LQKENI. CDR3 length: 14 residues. V lost 2 bases, J lost 10 bases, and 17 bases lay in between. The CDR3 loop reads CASSPGQGGIGAFF. The DNA of the CDR3 is TGTGCCAGCTCACCAGGGCAGGGAGGTATCGGAGCTTTCTTT.

V and J are TRBV2 and TRBJ2-5; D uncertain. This CDR3 is 12 amino acids long. Germline V gives CDR1 SNHLY, CDR2 FYNNEI. The germline V and J ends were trimmed by 2 bases and 5 bases, with 6 bases remaining between them. In DNA form, the CDR3 reads TGTGCCAGCAGTGAATCGTTGGAGACCCAGTACTTC. The encoded protein is CASSESLETQYF.

The chain employs TRBV5-6 and TRBJ1-2; D unclear. This CDR3 has 15 residues. Germline V gives CDR1 SGHDT, CDR2 YYEEEE. The V and J ends lost 2 bases and 0 bases respectively, with 11 bases between them. In DNA form, the CDR3 reads TGTGCCAGCAGCTTATACCCTACAGCTAACTATGGCTACACCTTC. Amino acids: CASSLYPTANYGYTF.

This clone occurred a few times. CDR3 in amino acids: CASSYATENEQFF. DNA for the CDR3: TGTGCCAGCAGTTACGCGACAGAAAATGAGCAGTTCTTC. The chain uses TRBV6-5 and TRBJ2-1; D may be TRBD1 (5 bases). Germline V gene data show CDR1 as MNHEY and CDR2 as SVGAGI. The V gene lost 2 bases and the J gene lost 7 bases, with 9 bases spanning the gap. The CDR3 sequence is 13 residues long.

V and J are TRBV30 and TRBJ2-7, with a possible D match to TRBD1 (6 bases). Germline CDR1 GTSNPN, CDR2 SVGIG (reference sequence). The ends were cut back, 4 bases at V and 1 base at J, with 14 bases in the middle. The CDR3 has 14 residues. The CDR3 DNA follows: TGTGCCTGGACCCCGACAGGTTTGTCCTACGAGCAGTACTTC. Its translation: CAWTPTGLSYEQYF.

The rearrangement links TRBV9 to TRBJ2-7; 10 positions match TRBD1. Germline assignment: CDR1 SGDLS and CDR2 YYNGEE. CDR3 size: 16 residues. Trimming took 4 bases from V and 2 from J; bases not matched to a gene: 9. The CDR3 loop is CASSQRDRGVPYEQYF. The CDR3 DNA is TGTGCCAGCAGCCAGCGGGACAGGGGCGTCCCCTACGAGCAGTACTTC.

The chain joins TRBV7-2 to TRBJ2-1, with 11 bases matching TRBD2. With 0 bases clipped from V and 5 bases from J, the junction kept 3 bases outside the gene matches. Germline CDR1 reads SGHTA; CDR2 reads FQGNSA. The CDR3 covers 16 residues. The CDR3 loop reads CASSLAPTSGNNEQFF. Written as DNA, the CDR3 is TGTGCCAGCAGCTTAGCTCCGACTAGCGGGAACAATGAGCAGTTCTTC.

This clone appeared once. The CDR3, as DNA: TGTGCCAGCGGGAAAGCGGGAACCGAGCAGTACTTC. Its translation is CASGKAGTEQYF. The chain combines TRBV6-5 with TRBJ2-7; 7 nucleotides line up with TRBD2. Per germline, CDR1 MNHEY and CDR2 SVGAGI. The CDR3 spans 12 residues. J gave up 6 bases and V 8 bases, and 7 bases lay outside the gene matches.

This sequence joins TRBV29-1 and TRBJ1-2; tentative D call: TRBD1 (6 bases). The CDR3 is made up of 11 amino acids. Germline CDR1 reads SQVTM; CDR2 reads ANQGSEA. V was cut by 7 bases and J by 8 bases, with 14 bases left in between. The CDR3 nucleotides are TGCAGCGGGGGGGGGACATACGGCTACACCTTC. This gives the protein CSGGGTYGYTF. The variable domain in full, completed from reference TRBV29-1 and TRBJ1-2, reads SAVISQKPSRDICQRGTSLTIQCQVDSQVTMMFWYRQQPGQSLTLIATANQGSEATYESGFVIDKFPISRPNLTFSTLTVSNMSPEDSSIYLCSGGGTYGYTFGSGTRLTVV.

V gene TRBV7-3 combines with J gene TRBJ2-1; the D gene is possibly TRBD2 (5 bases). This CDR3 is built from 15 residues. V was shortened by 5 bases and J by 1 base, with 12 bases between the two germline ends. CDR1 is SGHTA and CDR2 is FQGTGA in the germline V gene. The CDR3 sequence: CASSQRASSYNEQFF. The DNA of the CDR3 is TGTGCCAGCAGCCAGAGGGCCTCTTCCTACAATGAGCAGTTCTTC.

The genes are TRBV5-1 and TRBJ2-5; the match to TRBD2 covers 12 bases. The CDR3 length is 17 residues. Germline CDR1 reads SGHRS; CDR2 reads YFSETQ. Trimming removed 1 base from V and 4 bases from J; junction bases left unmatched: 8. CDR3 loop: CASSLLIPSGGGETQYF. Here the CDR3 DNA reads TGCGCCAGCAGCTTGCTCATCCCTAGCGGGGGGGGAGAGACCCAGTACTTC.

This chain's CDR3 is CASSLALQGARKLFF. The CDR3 nucleotides are TGTGCCAGCAGCTTAGCGCTACAGGGGGCTCGAAAACTGTTTTTT. The chain employs TRBV7-9 and TRBJ1-4, with 9 bases identical to TRBD1. V was pared by 0 bases and J by 10 bases, with 6 bases of the junction left unmatched. Germline V gene lookup returns CDR1 SEHNR and CDR2 FQNEAQ (reference sequence). CDR3 size: 15 residues.